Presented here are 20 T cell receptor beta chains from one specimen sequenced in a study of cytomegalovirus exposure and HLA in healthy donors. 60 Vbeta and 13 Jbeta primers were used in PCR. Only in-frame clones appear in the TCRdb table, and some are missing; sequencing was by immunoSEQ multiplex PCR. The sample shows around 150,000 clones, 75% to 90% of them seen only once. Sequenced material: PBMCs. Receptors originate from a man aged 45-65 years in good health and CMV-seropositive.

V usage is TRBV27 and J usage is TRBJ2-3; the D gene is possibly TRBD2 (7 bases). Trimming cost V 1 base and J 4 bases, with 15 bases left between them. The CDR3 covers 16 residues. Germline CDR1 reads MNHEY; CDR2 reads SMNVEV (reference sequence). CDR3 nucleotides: TGTGCCAGCAGTTTATTTCGGGGGGCCGACGCAGATACGCAGTATTTT. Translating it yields CASSLFRGADADTQYF.

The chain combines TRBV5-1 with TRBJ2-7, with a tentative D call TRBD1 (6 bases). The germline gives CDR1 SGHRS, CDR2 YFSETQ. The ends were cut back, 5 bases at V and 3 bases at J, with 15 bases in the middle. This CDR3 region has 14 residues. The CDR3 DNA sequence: TGCGCCAGCAGTCTCCCCGGACAGATCTACGAGCAGTACTTC. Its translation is CASSLPGQIYEQYF.

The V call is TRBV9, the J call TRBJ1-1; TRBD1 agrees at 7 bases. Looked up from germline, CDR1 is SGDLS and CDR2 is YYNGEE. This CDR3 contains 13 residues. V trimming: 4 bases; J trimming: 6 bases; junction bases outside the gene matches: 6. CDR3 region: CASSLRQGSEAFF. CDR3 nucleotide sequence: TGTGCCAGCAGCCTCCGACAGGGCTCTGAAGCTTTCTTT.

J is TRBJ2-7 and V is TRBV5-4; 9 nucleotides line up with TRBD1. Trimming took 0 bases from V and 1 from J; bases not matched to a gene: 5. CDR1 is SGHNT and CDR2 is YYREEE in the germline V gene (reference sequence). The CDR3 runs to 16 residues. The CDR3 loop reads CASSLDVQGASYEQYF. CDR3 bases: TGTGCCAGCAGCTTGGATGTACAGGGGGCTTCCTACGAGCAGTACTTC. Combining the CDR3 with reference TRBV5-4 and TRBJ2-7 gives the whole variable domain ETGVTQSPTHLIKTRGQQVTLRCSSQSGHNTVSWYQQALGQGPQFIFQYYREEENGRGNFPPRFSGLQFPNYSSELNVNALELDDSALYLCASSLDVQGASYEQYFGPGTRLTVT.

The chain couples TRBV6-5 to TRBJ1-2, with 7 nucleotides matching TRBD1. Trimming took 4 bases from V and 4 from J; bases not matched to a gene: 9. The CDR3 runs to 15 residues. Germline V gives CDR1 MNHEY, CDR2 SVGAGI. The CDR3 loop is CASSLTGVVGYGYTF. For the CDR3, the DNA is TGTGCCAGCAGTTTAACAGGGGTTGTGGGCTATGGCTACACCTTC.

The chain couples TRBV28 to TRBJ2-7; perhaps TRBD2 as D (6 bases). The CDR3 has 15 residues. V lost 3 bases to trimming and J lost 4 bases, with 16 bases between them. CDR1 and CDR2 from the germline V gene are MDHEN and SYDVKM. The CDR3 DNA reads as TGTGCCAGCAGTTTTCCCGCACGGGGGACGTACGAGCAGTACTTC. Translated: CASSFPARGTYEQYF.

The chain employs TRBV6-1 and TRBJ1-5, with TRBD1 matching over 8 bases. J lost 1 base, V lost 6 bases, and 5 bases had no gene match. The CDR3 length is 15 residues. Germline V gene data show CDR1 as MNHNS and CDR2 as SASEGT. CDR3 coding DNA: TGTGCCAGCAGGCCAGGGGGCGGAAGCAATCAGCCCCAGCATTTT. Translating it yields CASRPGGGSNQPQHF.

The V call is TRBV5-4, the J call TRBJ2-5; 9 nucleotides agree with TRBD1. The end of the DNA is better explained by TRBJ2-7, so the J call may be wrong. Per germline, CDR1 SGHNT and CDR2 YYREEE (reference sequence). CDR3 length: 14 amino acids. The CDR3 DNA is TGTGCCAGCAGCTTTAACAGGGGGCGCGACGAGCAGTACTTC. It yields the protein CASSFNRGRDEQYF.

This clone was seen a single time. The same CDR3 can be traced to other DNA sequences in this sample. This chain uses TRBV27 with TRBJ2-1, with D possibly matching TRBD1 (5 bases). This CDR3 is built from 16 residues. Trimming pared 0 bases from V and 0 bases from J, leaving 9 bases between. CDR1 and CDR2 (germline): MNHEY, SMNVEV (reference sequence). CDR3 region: CASSLSQGSSYNEQFF. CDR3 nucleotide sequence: TGTGCCAGCAGTTTATCTCAGGGAAGCTCCTACAATGAGCAGTTCTTC.

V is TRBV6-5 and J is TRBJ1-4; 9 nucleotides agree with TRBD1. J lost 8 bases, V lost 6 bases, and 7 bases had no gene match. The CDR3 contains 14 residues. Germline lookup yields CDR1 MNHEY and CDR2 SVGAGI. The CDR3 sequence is CASRSDRGGEKLFF. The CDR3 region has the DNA TGTGCCAGCAGATCGGACAGGGGAGGCGAAAAACTGTTTTTT.

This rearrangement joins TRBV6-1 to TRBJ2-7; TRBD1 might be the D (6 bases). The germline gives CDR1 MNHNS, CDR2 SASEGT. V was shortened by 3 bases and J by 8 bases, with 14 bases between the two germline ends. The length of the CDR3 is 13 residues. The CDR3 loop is CASSDNYRDQQYF. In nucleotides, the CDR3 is TGTGCCAGCAGTGATAATTACAGGGATCAGCAGTACTTC.

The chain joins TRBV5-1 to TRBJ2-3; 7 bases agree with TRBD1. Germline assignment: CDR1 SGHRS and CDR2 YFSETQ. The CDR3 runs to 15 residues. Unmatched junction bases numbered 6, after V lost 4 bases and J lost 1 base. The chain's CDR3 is CASSLTGERTDTQYF. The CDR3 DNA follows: TGCGCCAGCAGCCTTACAGGGGAGCGCACAGATACGCAGTATTTT.

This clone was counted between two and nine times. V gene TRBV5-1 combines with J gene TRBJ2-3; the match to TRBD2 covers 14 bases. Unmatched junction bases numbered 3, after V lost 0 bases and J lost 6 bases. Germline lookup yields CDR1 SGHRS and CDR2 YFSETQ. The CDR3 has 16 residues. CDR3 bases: TGCGCCAGCAGCTTGGGACTAGCGGGAGGGGTGGATACGCAGTATTTT. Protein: CASSLGLAGGVDTQYF.

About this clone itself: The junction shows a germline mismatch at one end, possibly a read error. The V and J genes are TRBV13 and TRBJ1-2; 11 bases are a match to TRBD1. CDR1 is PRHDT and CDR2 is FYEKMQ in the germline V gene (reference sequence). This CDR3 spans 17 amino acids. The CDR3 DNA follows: TGTGCCAGCAGCCTAGGGAGAGGGACAGGGGGGCACTATGGCTACACCTTC. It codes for CASSLGRGTGGHYGYTF.

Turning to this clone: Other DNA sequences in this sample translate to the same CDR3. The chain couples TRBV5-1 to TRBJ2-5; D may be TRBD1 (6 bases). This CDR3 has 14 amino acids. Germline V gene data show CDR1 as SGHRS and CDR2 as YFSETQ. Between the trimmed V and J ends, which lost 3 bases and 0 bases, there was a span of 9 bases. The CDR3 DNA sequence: TGCGCCAGCAGCTCCCAGGGGTACCAAGAGACCCAGTACTTC. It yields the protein CASSSQGYQETQYF.

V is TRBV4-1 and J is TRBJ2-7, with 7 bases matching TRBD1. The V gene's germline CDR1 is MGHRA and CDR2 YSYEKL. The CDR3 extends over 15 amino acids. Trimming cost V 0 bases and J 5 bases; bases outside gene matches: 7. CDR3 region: CASSQESGGGDEQYF. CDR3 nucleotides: TGCGCCAGCAGCCAAGAATCAGGGGGTGGAGACGAGCAGTACTTC.

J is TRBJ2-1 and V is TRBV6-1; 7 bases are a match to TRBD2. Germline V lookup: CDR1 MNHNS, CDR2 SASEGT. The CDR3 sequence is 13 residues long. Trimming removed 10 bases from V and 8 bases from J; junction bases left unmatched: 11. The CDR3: CATKWGGGDEQFF. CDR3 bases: TGTGCCACAAAGTGGGGGGGTGGGGATGAGCAGTTCTTC.

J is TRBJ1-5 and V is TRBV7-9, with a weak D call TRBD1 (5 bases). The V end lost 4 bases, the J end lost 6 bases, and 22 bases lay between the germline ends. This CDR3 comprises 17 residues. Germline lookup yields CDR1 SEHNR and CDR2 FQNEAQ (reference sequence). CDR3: CASSSHLDKFSGQPQHF. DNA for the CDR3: TGTGCCAGCAGCTCCCATTTGGACAAATTTTCAGGTCAGCCCCAGCATTTT.

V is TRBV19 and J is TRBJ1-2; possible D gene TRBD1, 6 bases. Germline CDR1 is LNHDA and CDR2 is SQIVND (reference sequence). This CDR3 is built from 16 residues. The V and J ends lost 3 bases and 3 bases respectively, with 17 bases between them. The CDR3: CASSILGAGAHYGYTF. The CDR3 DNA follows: TGTGCCAGTAGTATTTTGGGTGCAGGGGCACACTATGGCTACACCTTC. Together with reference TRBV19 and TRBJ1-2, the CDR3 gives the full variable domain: DGGITQSPKYLFRKEGQNVTLSCEQNLNHDAMYWYRQDPGQGLRLIYYSQIVNDFQKGDIAEGYSVSREKKESFPLTVTSAQKNPTAFYLCASSILGAGAHYGYTFGSGTRLTVV.

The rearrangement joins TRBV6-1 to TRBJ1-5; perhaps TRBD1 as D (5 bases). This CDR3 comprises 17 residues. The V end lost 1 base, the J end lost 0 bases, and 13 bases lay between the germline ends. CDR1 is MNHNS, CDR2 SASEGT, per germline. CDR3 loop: CASSEVLGPYSNQPQHF. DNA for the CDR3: TGTGCCAGCAGTGAAGTCCTGGGGCCTTATAGCAATCAGCCCCAGCATTTT.